The T cell receptor beta chain under discussion was sequenced for a study of blood T cell repertoires in COVID-19. Study background: The origin of the acute and convalescent COVID-19 samples was the United States, Italy and Spain.

In the original analysis: The assay estimated nucleated cells by amplifying reference gene primers. Using immunoSEQ multiplex PCR, the repertoire was profiled, and TCRdb retains in-frame clones only, with some absent. D and trimming come from the DNA, and the V and J calls and clone size come from that table. The sample carries some 180,000 clones, 86% recorded once. This CDR3 has 15 residues. CDR1 and CDR2 from the germline V gene are MNHEY and SMNVEV (reference sequence). Deletions cut 9 bases from V and 6 bases from J, with 21 bases between. This TCR was recovered from a man aged 70-80 years with active or convalescent COVID-19. Input material: peripheral blood. The chain combines TRBV27 with TRBJ1-5; possible D gene TRBD1, 6 bases. The CDR3 DNA follows: TGTGCCAGTTGGGCCGCGGGGGCGCATAGTCAGCCCCAGCATTTT. It yields the protein CASWAAGAHSQPQHF.